This entry features one T cell receptor (beta chain) sequence. Its antigen is unknown. The entry originates in a study of OX40 agonist ivuxolimab in advanced cancers. Study overall: Participants could have had prior anti-PD-1, anti-PD-L1 or anti-CTLA-4 therapy, and around 40% had some.

This CDR3 has 15 amino acids. V lost 4 bases and J lost 7; bases outside the gene matches: 9. Germline CDR1 MGHRA, CDR2 YSYEKL. Method: immunoSEQ multiplex PCR; TCRdb's copy keeps in-frame clones and lacks some. The repertoire holds more than 75,000 clones, with roughly 80% as singletons. Autoimmune disease history or systemic immunosuppression led to patient exclusion. Notes on the study in general: Specificity for antigen went undetermined in the expanded peripheral T cells.

The sample was CD4+ or CD8+ T cells sorted from blood, taken in a trial of the OX40 agonist ivuxolimab. The TCR sequence derives from an adult with an advanced solid tumor such as melanoma, head and neck, liver or kidney cancer. The chain recombines TRBV4-1 with TRBJ1-2; TRBD1 agrees at 10 bases. DNA of the CDR3: TGCGCCAGCAGCCGAACCGGGACAGGGGTTTTTGGCTACACCTTC. Translation gives CASSRTGTGVFGYTF.